Sequencing of this TCR beta chain was carried out in a study of CD8+CD57+ T cells in acquired aplastic anemia. In germline, CDR1 is SNHLY, CDR2 FYNNEI. This CDR3 has 14 amino acids. Trimming removed 10 bases from V and 10 bases from J, with 25 bases in between. This clonotype has just one count. Selection for sequencing was limited to patients who had shown CD8+CD57+ cell expansion by flow cytometry. Profiling of TCR beta VDJ combinations and CDR3 sequences used genomic DNA as template. TCRdb re-called the reads with MiXCR, one entry per CDR3 protein. The table records approximately 250,000 distinct CDR3 sequences, about 80% of them present only once.

The genes are TRBV2 and TRBJ2-5; TRBD2 is a possible D gene (7 bases). The sequence derives from a human donor with aplastic anemia. The sample comprised sorted CD4+, CD8+, or CD8+CD57+ T cells (not recorded which) from PBMCs. The chain's CDR3 is CATGGGSSQTNQYF. The CDR3 DNA reads as TGTGCCACCGGCGGGGGCTCCAGCCAAACGAACCAGTACTTC.